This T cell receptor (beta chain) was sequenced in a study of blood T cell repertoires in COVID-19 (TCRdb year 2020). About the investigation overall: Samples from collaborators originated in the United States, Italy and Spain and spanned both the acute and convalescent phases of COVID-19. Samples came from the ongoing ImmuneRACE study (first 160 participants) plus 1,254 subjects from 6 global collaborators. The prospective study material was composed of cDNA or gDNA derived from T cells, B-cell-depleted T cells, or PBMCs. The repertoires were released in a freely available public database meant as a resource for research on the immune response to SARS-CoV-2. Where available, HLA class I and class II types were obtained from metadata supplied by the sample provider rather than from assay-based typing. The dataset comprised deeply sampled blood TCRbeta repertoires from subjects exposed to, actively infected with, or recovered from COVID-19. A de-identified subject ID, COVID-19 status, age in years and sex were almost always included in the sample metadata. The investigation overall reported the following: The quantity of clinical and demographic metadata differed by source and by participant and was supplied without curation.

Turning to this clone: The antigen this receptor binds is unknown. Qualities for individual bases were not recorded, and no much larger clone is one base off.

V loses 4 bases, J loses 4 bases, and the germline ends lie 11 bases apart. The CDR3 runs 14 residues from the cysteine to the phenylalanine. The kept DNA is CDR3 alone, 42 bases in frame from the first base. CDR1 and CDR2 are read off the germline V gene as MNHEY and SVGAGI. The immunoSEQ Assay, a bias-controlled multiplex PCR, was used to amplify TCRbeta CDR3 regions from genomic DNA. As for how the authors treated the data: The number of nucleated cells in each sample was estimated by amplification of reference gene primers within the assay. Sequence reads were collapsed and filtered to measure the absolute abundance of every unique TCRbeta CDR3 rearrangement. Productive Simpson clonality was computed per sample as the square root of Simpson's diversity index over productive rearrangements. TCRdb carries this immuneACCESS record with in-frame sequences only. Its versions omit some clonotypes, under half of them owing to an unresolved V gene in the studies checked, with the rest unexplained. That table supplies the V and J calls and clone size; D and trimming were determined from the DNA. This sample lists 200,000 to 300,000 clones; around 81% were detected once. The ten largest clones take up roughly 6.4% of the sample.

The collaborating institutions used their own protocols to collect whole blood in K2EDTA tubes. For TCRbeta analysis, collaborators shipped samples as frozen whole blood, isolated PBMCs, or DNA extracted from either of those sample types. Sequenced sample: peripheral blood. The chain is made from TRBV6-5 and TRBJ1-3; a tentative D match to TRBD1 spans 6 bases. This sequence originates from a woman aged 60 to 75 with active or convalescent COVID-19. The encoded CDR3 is CASSSTGFGNTIYF. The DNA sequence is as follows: TGTGCCAGCAGTTCCACAGGGTTCGGAAACACCATATATTTT.